The clone carrying this T cell receptor (beta chain) was seen only a few times. Its antigen remains unidentified. It was template switching that added a universal primer site, and there were unique molecular identifiers on the cDNA. One entry per CDR3 protein, called by TCRdb with MiXCR from the 5' RACE reads. The sample shows around 250,000 distinct CDR3 sequences, roughly 7.1% of them seen only once. These data originate in a study of identical twins. Study outcomes and limitations: In beta out-of-frame sequences, the excess sharing between twins was weaker. In monozygotic twins, models underestimated the sharing of out-of-frame TCR alpha.

The CDR3 contains 13 residues. Trimming removed 6 bases at V and 4 bases at J, with 10 bases between. Germline CDR1 and CDR2: SGHVS and FNYEAQ. A further study also used this sample, focusing on T cells expressing NK-cell markers. That report notes: Top CD8+ clonotypes included the dominant CD3+CD56+NKG2C+ clonotypes in 6 or 7 donors.

This clonotype was obtained from a woman between 18 and 29 years old in good health. The sample consisted of CD8+ T cells sorted from blood. The V and J genes are TRBV7-6 and TRBJ1-3, with a possible D match to TRBD1 (5 bases). The CDR3 region is CASRGEGGNTIYF. CDR3 in DNA: TGTGCCAGCAGGGGGGAGGGAGGAAACACCATATATTTT.